This passage covers 14 T cell receptor beta chains from one sample sequenced in a study of T cell responses to AZD1222 COVID-19 vaccine. The table came from immunoSEQ multiplex PCR; TCRdb's copy has only in-frame clones and leaves some out. The sample shows 100,000 to 150,000 clones, approximately 88% of them seen only once. This specimen was peripheral blood, taken on day 0 of AZD1222 vaccination. These receptors were collected from an adult in good health.

This clone was counted a few times. J is TRBJ1-1 and V is TRBV19; no firm D call. The CDR3 totals 14 residues. V was trimmed by 5 bases and J by 3 bases, leaving 13 bases between them. From germline, CDR1 is LNHDA and CDR2 SQIVND (reference sequence). CDR3 loop: CASSPRLGDTEAFF. DNA of the CDR3: TGTGCCAGTAGTCCTCGGTTGGGAGACACTGAAGCTTTCTTT.

This rearrangement joins TRBV27 to TRBJ1-2; D remains unclear. Germline CDR1 is MNHEY and CDR2 is SMNVEV (reference sequence). The CDR3 has 14 residues. Trimming took 0 bases from V and 4 from J, leaving 9 bases between them. This CDR3 is CASSLSAISYGYTF. CDR3 in DNA: TGTGCCAGCAGTTTATCGGCCATCTCCTATGGCTACACCTTC.

This clone was counted a single time. The J gene is TRBJ2-3, the V gene TRBV6-5, with D possibly being TRBD1 (7 bases). V gave up 5 bases and J gave up 0 bases, with 12 bases separating them. Germline-derived CDR1 and CDR2 are MNHEY and SVGAGI. The CDR3 consists of 15 residues. Here the CDR3 DNA reads TGTGCCAGCAGTCTTCAGGGGGGTAGCACAGATACGCAGTATTTT. Amino acid sequence: CASSLQGGSTDTQYF.

The gene calls are TRBV6-5 and TRBJ1-4, with D perhaps TRBD1 (6 bases). CDR3 size: 14 residues. Germline assignment: CDR1 MNHEY and CDR2 SVGAGI. The V and J ends lost 5 bases and 4 bases respectively, with 11 bases between them. Written as DNA, the CDR3 is TGTGCCAGCAGTCTCGGACAGTTTAATGAAAAACTGTTTTTT. This sequence encodes CASSLGQFNEKLFF.

Details on this clone: Compared with germline, one end of the junction differs, possibly owing to a read error. The chain couples TRBV5-1 to TRBJ2-2, with D possibly being TRBD1 or TRBD2 (5 bases each). The CDR3 has 13 amino acids. Per germline, CDR1 SGHRS and CDR2 YFSETQ. The CDR3 DNA is TGCGCCGGCAGGGAGCCCAACACCGGGGAGCTGTTTTTT. Amino acid sequence: CAGREPNTGELFF.

This clone came up a few times. The chain combines TRBV30 with TRBJ2-2, with 7 nucleotides matching TRBD1. Germline CDR1 reads GTSNPN; CDR2 reads SVGIG (reference sequence). This CDR3 region has 14 residues. The V gene end was trimmed by 2 bases and the J gene end by 5 bases; junction bases not matched to a gene: 5. The CDR3 DNA follows: TGTGCCTGGAGTCGAGGGGGCGATACCGGGGAGCTGTTTTTT. Translated: CAWSRGGDTGELFF.

V and J are TRBV5-8 and TRBJ2-7, with D uncertain. From germline, CDR1 is SGHTS and CDR2 YDEGEE. The CDR3 has 12 residues. The germline V and J ends were trimmed by 7 bases and 0 bases, with 8 bases remaining between them. CDR3 sequence: CASLKSSYEQYF. The CDR3 DNA is TGTGCCAGCTTGAAGAGCTCCTACGAGCAGTACTTC.

The chain has TRBV6-2 or TRBV6-3 and TRBJ2-6, with 7 bases lining up with TRBD2. Germline V CDR1 and CDR2: MNHEY, SVGEGT. V lost 2 bases to trimming and J lost 0 bases; unmatched junction nucleotides: 10. The CDR3 contains 19 residues. The CDR3 reads CASSYKRGAPISGANVLTF. The DNA of the CDR3 is TGTGCCAGCAGTTACAAGCGGGGTGCCCCTATCTCTGGGGCCAACGTCCTGACTTTC.

CDR3 nucleotide sequence: TGTGCCAGTAGTCCCCGGGCCAGTCGGGGAAACACCATATATTTT. As protein: CASSPRASRGNTIYF. This chain joins TRBV19 and TRBJ1-3; D not certain. The CDR3 spans 15 residues. Per germline, CDR1 LNHDA and CDR2 SQIVND (reference sequence). V lost 5 bases, J lost 4 bases, and 15 bases lay in between.

The J gene is TRBJ1-4, the V gene TRBV30, with 7 bases matching TRBD1. V shed 3 bases and J 1 base; nucleotides not matched to a gene: 2. This CDR3 spans 14 amino acids. CDR1 is GTSNPN and CDR2 is SVGIG in the germline V gene (reference sequence). The CDR3 DNA reads as TGTGCCTGGAGCGGGACAGTAACTAATGAAAAACTGTTTTTT. Protein sequence: CAWSGTVTNEKLFF.

This clone showed up just a few times. This chain uses TRBV5-6 with TRBJ1-5, with D possibly TRBD1 on 5 matching bases. CDR1 SGHDT and CDR2 YYEEEE come from the germline V gene. There are 15 residues in the CDR3. Between the trimmed V and J ends, which lost 2 bases and 7 bases, there was a span of 16 bases. The CDR3, as DNA: TGTGCCAGCAGCTTATTCGCCGAGGGGAGACAGCCCCAGCATTTT. Its protein product is CASSLFAEGRQPQHF.

J is TRBJ1-1 and V is TRBV30; D not resolved. Germline values: CDR1 GTSNPN, CDR2 SVGIG (reference sequence). The CDR3 runs to 13 residues. V lost 2 bases, J lost 6 bases, and 13 bases lay in between. The CDR3 loop reads CAWSMRVGAEAFF. Written as DNA, the CDR3 is TGTGCCTGGAGTATGCGAGTCGGGGCTGAAGCTTTCTTT.

This clone was seen a single time. The genes are TRBV6-5 and TRBJ1-1; TRBD1 matches 9 bases. The germline V gene has CDR1 MNHEY and CDR2 SVGAGI. V trimming: 6 bases; J trimming: 7 bases; junction bases outside the gene matches: 12. The CDR3 has 15 residues. The DNA of the CDR3 is TGTGCCAGCAGCCTCAGGACAGGGGACGGGGTTGAAGCTTTCTTT. Its translation is CASSLRTGDGVEAFF.

The CDR3 region is CASSWDRGRNTIYF. The CDR3 DNA reads TGCGCCAGCAGCTGGGACAGGGGGCGAAACACCATATATTTT. This chain links TRBV5-1 with TRBJ1-3; TRBD1 matches 12 bases. The ends lost 3 bases at V and 5 bases at J; junction bases unmatched: 0. Germline CDR1 is SGHRS and CDR2 is YFSETQ. This CDR3 has 14 residues.